The rows below give T cell receptor beta chains drawn from one sample of a study of radiotherapy plus CTLA-4 blockade in lung cancer. Profiling relied on immunoSEQ multiplex PCR, and the TCRdb table lists in-frame clones only, not all of them. The sample lists about 45,000 clones; 55% to 80% were seen once. The source material was peripheral blood, sampled from a patient treated with radiotherapy plus ipilimumab. The receptors were sampled from a human donor with non-small cell lung cancer who had a complete response to radiotherapy plus ipilimumab. Each CDR3 is given with its conserved first and last residue. Fields, in order: V gene, J gene, CDR3 protein.

V: TRBV9; J: TRBJ2-1; CDR3: CASSPRVKGAPFF
V: TRBV2; J: TRBJ1-5; CDR3: CASRGSNQPQHF
V: TRBV30; J: TRBJ1-1; CDR3: CAQTRLNTEAFF
V: TRBV2; J: TRBJ1-2; CDR3: CASGGWTGGYGYTF
V: TRBV18; J: TRBJ2-2; CDR3: CASSPYPGLGPGELFF
V: TRBV14; J: TRBJ2-7; CDR3: CASSQGWRAYEQYF
V: TRBV5-1; J: TRBJ2-6; CDR3: CASSLPGSGPGANVLTF
V: TRBV7-2; J: TRBJ2-5; CDR3: CASSMGLAGLATQYF
V: TRBV6-6; J: TRBJ1-1; CDR3: CASTLNFLNTEAFF
V: TRBV15; J: TRBJ2-7; CDR3: CATSRDRGGYEQYF
V: TRBV6-1; J: TRBJ2-7; CDR3: CASSRQTGDYEQYF
V: TRBV6-1; J: TRBJ2-7; CDR3: CASSEPRGAGVSYEQYF
V: TRBV10-3; J: TRBJ2-3; CDR3: CATRGGTSGTDTQYF
V: TRBV9; J: TRBJ2-1; CDR3: CASSVATGDNEQFF
V: TRBV7-8; J: TRBJ1-5; CDR3: CATQRQGGQPQHF
V: TRBV18; J: TRBJ1-5; CDR3: CASSPRARMLEPQHF
V: TRBV5-6; J: TRBJ2-5; CDR3: CASSLVPSGTETQYF